The clone carrying this T cell receptor (beta chain) is a singleton in its sample. Its cognate antigen is unknown. The sample originates from a study of PD-1 blockade in classical Hodgkin lymphoma. Study findings and constraints: Repertoire differences lack defined causes, possibly disease activity or prior therapy.

This CDR3 region has 17 residues. TCRdb's table, derived via immunoSEQ multiplex PCR, lists solely in-frame clones and lacks some. Among more than 25,000 clones, roughly 90% were seen once, and the ten largest hold about 0.34%. Time point meaning: newly diagnosed, previously untreated cHL patient sample. CD4+ T cells were purified from thawed PBMCs by negative selection. The V and J genes are TRBV1 and TRBJ2-5; the table's D call of TRBD2 was not tested on the DNA. TRBV1 is an annotated pseudogene. The sequence came from a human donor with classical Hodgkin lymphoma. Sequencing was carried out using CD4+ T cells from blood. CDR3 residues: CTSSQDREREAQETQYF. For the CDR3, the DNA is TGCACCAGCAGCCAAGATAGGGAGCGGGAGGCCCAAGAGACCCAGTACTTC.